The clone carrying this TCR beta chain was observed many times. MiXCR, applied by TCRdb to the 5' RACE reads, yields one record per CDR3 protein. The profile shows 250,000 or so distinct CDR3 sequences, less than 9% of them singletons. The data derive from a study of T cells after yellow fever vaccination. Across the whole study: Libraries from low-cell-number fractions were prepared with the SMART-Seq v4 Ultra Low Input RNA kit.

The germline V gene has CDR1 DFQATT and CDR2 SNEGSKA (reference sequence). This CDR3 spans 14 amino acids. Trimming at V came to 5 bases and at J to 3 bases, leaving 6 bases not matched to a gene. The origin of this receptor is a man aged 30 to 45 who received the YFV17D yellow fever vaccine. The chain joins TRBV20-1 to TRBJ2-1; TRBD2 aligns across 8 bases. The sequencing here drew on CD4+ T cells sorted from PBMCs, taken 15 days after the yellow fever booster vaccination. This CDR3 is CSALSGRNYNEQFF. In DNA form, the CDR3 reads TGCAGTGCTCTAAGCGGGAGAAACTACAATGAGCAGTTCTTC.